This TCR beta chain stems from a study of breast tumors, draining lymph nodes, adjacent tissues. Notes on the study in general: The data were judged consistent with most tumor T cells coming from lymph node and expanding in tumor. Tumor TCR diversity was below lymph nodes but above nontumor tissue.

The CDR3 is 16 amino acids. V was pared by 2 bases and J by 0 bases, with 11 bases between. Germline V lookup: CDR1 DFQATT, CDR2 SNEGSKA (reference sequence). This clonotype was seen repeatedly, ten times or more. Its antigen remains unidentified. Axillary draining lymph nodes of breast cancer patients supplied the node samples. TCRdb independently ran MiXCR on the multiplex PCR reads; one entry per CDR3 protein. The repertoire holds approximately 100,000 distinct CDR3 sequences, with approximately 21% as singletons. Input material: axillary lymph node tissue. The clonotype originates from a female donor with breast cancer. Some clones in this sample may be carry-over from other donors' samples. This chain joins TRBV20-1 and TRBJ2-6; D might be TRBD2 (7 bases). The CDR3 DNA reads TGCAGTGCTAGAAGGGGGGGCGGCTCTGGGGCCAACGTCCTGACTTTC. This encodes CSARRGGGSGANVLTF.